The sequence of this TCR beta chain was determined in a study of T cells after yellow fever vaccination. One entry per CDR3 protein, called by TCRdb with MiXCR from the 5' RACE reads. The sample records over 85,000 distinct CDR3 sequences, approximately 8.4% being singletons. Study-wide points: The booster response re-showed most primary clones: around 96% CD4, roughly 91% CD8.

This clonotype was detected only a few times. CDR1 is DFQATT, CDR2 SNEGSKA, per germline (reference sequence). V lost 4 bases and J 0 bases, leaving 18 bases between the germline ends. The CDR3 consists of 16 residues. The clonotype was recovered from a man between 18 and 35 years old who received the YFV17D yellow fever vaccine. The starting material was CD8+ T cells not binding an NS4B(214-222) dextramer, sorted from PBMCs, obtained around 15 days after the first yellow fever vaccination. V is TRBV20-1 and J is TRBJ1-1, with D unclear. The CDR3 loop reads CSATLTRGTLNTEAFF. CDR3 sequence (DNA): TGCAGTGCTACCCTTACGCGGGGTACCTTGAACACTGAAGCTTTCTTT.